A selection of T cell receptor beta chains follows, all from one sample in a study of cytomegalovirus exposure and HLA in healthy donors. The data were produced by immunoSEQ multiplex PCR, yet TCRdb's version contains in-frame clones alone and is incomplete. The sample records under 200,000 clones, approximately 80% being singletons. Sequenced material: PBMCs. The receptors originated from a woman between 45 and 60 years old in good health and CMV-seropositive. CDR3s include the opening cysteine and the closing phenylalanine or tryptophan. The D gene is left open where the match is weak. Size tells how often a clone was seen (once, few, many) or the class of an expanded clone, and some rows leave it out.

CDR3nt: TGTGCCAGTACTCAGGGGGGATCTTTCGAGCAGTACTTC
CDR3aa: CASTQGGSFEQYF
d_gene: NA
v_gene: TRBV6-5
j_gene: TRBJ2-7
abundance: NA

CDR3nt: TGTGCCAGCAGTGAGTTAGAAAACACTGAAGCTTTCTTT
CDR3aa: CASSELENTEAFF
d_gene: NA
v_gene: TRBV2
j_gene: TRBJ1-1
abundance: few

CDR3nt: TGCGCCAGCAGCCTCCGGGAAGAATCCTACGAGCAGTACTTC
CDR3aa: CASSLREESYEQYF
d_gene: NA
v_gene: TRBV5-1
j_gene: TRBJ2-7
abundance: NA

CDR3nt: TGTGCCAGCAGCTTAGCGACAGGGGCGATCGGGGAGCTGTTTTTT
CDR3aa: CASSLATGAIGELFF
d_gene: TRBD1
v_gene: TRBV7-2
j_gene: TRBJ2-2
abundance: NA

CDR3nt: TGTGCCAGTAGTCCCGGACAGGCCCCTTCCTATGGCTACACCTTC
CDR3aa: CASSPGQAPSYGYTF
d_gene: TRBD1
v_gene: TRBV19
j_gene: TRBJ1-2
abundance: NA

CDR3nt: TGCGCCGTCGGGACAGGGCGAAACACCGGGGAGCTGTTTTTT
CDR3aa: CAVGTGRNTGELFF
d_gene: TRBD1
v_gene: TRBV5-1
j_gene: TRBJ2-2
abundance: NA

CDR3nt: TGTGCCAGCAGTTTTAGAACAGGGGCAAACTATGGCTACACCTTC
CDR3aa: CASSFRTGANYGYTF
d_gene: TRBD1
v_gene: TRBV28
j_gene: TRBJ1-2
abundance: NA

CDR3nt: TGCGCCAGCAGCTTGGAAACAGGGGCAGGAAACACCATATATTTT
CDR3aa: CASSLETGAGNTIYF
d_gene: TRBD1
v_gene: TRBV5-1
j_gene: TRBJ1-3
abundance: NA

CDR3nt: TGCGCCAGCAGCTTGGAAGCAGGGGGCTATGAGCAGTTCTTC
CDR3aa: CASSLEAGGYEQFF
d_gene: TRBD1
v_gene: TRBV5-1
j_gene: TRBJ2-1
abundance: NA

CDR3nt: TGTGCCTTTTCCTGGGCAGGGGCTGAGACCCAGTACTTC
CDR3aa: CAFSWAGAETQYF
d_gene: NA
v_gene: TRBV30
j_gene: TRBJ2-5
abundance: few

CDR3nt: TGTGCCAGCAGGGTGACATGGAACTATGGCTACACCTTC
CDR3aa: CASRVTWNYGYTF
d_gene: NA
v_gene: TRBV6-5
j_gene: TRBJ1-2
abundance: NA

CDR3nt: TGTGCCAGCAGCCAAGGGGGACTAGCGGGAGGAAACCAAGAGACCCAGTACTTC
CDR3aa: CASSQGGLAGGNQETQYF
d_gene: TRBD2
v_gene: TRBV4-2
j_gene: TRBJ2-5
abundance: NA

CDR3nt: TGTGCCAGCAGCGGGGGACTAGCGGGGGGAAATGAGCAGTTCTTC
CDR3aa: CASSGGLAGGNEQFF
d_gene: TRBD2
v_gene: TRBV9
j_gene: TRBJ2-1
abundance: NA

CDR3nt: TGTGCCAGCAGTGACCAGGAAGGGGGCAATCAGCCCCAGCATTTT
CDR3aa: CASSDQEGGNQPQHF
d_gene: NA
v_gene: TRBV6-1
j_gene: TRBJ1-5
abundance: NA

CDR3nt: TGTGCCAGCAGCGTAACGGCTAGCGGGGCCCGGGGGGATACGCAGTATTTT
CDR3aa: CASSVTASGARGDTQYF
d_gene: TRBD2
v_gene: TRBV9
j_gene: TRBJ2-3
abundance: few

CDR3nt: TGCGCCAGCAGCCAAGATAGGGATTCGACAGGGGGCGAAGGAAATCAGCCCCAGCATTTT
CDR3aa: CASSQDRDSTGGEGNQPQHF
d_gene: TRBD1
v_gene: TRBV4-1
j_gene: TRBJ1-5
abundance: NA

CDR3nt: TGCGCCAGCAGCCTAACCCCTGGCGGAGGGGAAAGCAATCAGCCCCAGCATTTT
CDR3aa: CASSLTPGGGESNQPQHF
d_gene: NA
v_gene: TRBV4-1
j_gene: TRBJ1-5
abundance: NA

CDR3nt: TGCGCCAGCAGCTTGGACCTAGCGGGGACATGGGCGGACGAGCAGTACTTC
CDR3aa: CASSLDLAGTWADEQYF
d_gene: TRBD2
v_gene: TRBV5-1
j_gene: TRBJ2-7
abundance: NA

CDR3nt: TGTTCCAGCAGCCCCCGGGAGTCCAACACTGAAGCTTTCTTT
CDR3aa: CSSSPRESNTEAFF
d_gene: NA
v_gene: TRBV7-9
j_gene: TRBJ1-1
abundance: NA